The 30 T cell receptor beta chains below all came from one sample that was sequenced in a study of control samples from healthy donors and cancer patients. TCRdb's table, derived via immunoSEQ multiplex PCR, lists solely in-frame clones and lacks some. The sample records tens of thousands of clones, 88% being singletons. Sequenced: PBMCs. The receptor source for this set is a man aged 45-65 years with head and neck cancer.

This chain joins TRBV19 and TRBJ1-1; the D gene is possibly TRBD1 (6 bases). Germline V gives CDR1 LNHDA, CDR2 SQIVND (reference sequence). The V and J ends lost 4 bases and 5 bases respectively, with 17 bases between them. This CDR3 region has 15 residues. CDR3 in DNA: TGTGCCAGTAGTACTACAGGGTTAAAATGGACTGAAGCTTTCTTT. Protein: CASSTTGLKWTEAFF.

The CDR3 nucleotides are TGTGCCAGCAGTGGCAGGGTCACAGATACGCAGTATTTT. Encoded protein: CASSGRVTDTQYF. The gene calls are TRBV9 and TRBJ2-3; D perhaps matches TRBD1 (5 bases). The CDR3 is made up of 13 amino acids. The germline V gene encodes CDR1 SGDLS and CDR2 YYNGEE. V lost 5 bases, J lost 2 bases, and 9 bases lay in between.

CDR3 sequence (DNA): TGTGCCAGTAGCGATGGTTTCTACGAGCAGTACTTC. Protein: CASSDGFYEQYF. This chain joins TRBV19 and TRBJ2-7; no clear D. Germline V gene data show CDR1 as LNHDA and CDR2 as SQIVND (reference sequence). The CDR3 covers 12 residues. The germline V and J ends were trimmed by 6 bases and 3 bases, with 9 bases remaining between them.

The V call is TRBV2, the J call TRBJ2-5, with TRBD1 matching 7 bases. Germline V CDR1 and CDR2: SNHLY, FYNNEI. The V gene end was trimmed by 4 bases and the J gene end by 2 bases; junction bases not matched to a gene: 4. The CDR3 is 14 residues long. The chain's CDR3 is CASSGTGKQETQYF. The CDR3 nucleotides read TGTGCCAGCAGTGGGACAGGCAAACAAGAGACCCAGTACTTC. The full variable domain, in which reference TRBV2 and TRBJ2-5 provide the parts outside the CDR3, is EPEVTQTPSHQVTQMGQEVILRCVPISNHLYFYWYRQILGQKVEFLVSFYNNEISEKSEIFDDQFSVERPDGSNFTLKIRSTKLEDSAMYFCASSGTGKQETQYFGPGTRLLVL.

The V gene is TRBV19, the J gene TRBJ1-6; possibly TRBD1 for D (5 bases). V lost 4 bases, J lost 3 bases, and 22 bases lay in between. Germline V lookup: CDR1 LNHDA, CDR2 SQIVND (reference sequence). This CDR3 is 19 amino acids long. The DNA for the CDR3 is TGTGCCAGTAGTAATGGGGCCCCCGGGCAAACTCTCTATAATTCACCCCTCCACTTT. Translating gives CASSNGAPGQTLYNSPLHF. The variable domain in full, with the rest retrieved from reference TRBV19 and TRBJ1-6, is DGGITQSPKYLFRKEGQNVTLSCEQNLNHDAMYWYRQDPGQGLRLIYYSQIVNDFQKGDIAEGYSVSREKKESFPLTVTSAQKNPTAFYLCASSNGAPGQTLYNSPLHFGNGTRLTVT.

The J gene is TRBJ2-3, the V gene TRBV5-6; a weak D match, TRBD1 (6 bases). The CDR3 contains 15 residues. CDR1 is SGHDT and CDR2 is YYEEEE in the germline V gene. Trimming stripped 4 bases from V and 9 bases from J, with 21 bases between. Here the CDR3 DNA reads TGTGCCAGCAGCGTGGGGACACTCCCAGAACGGACGCAGTATTTT. This codes for CASSVGTLPERTQYF.

The V gene is TRBV5-6, the J gene TRBJ2-5; 11 nucleotides agree with TRBD1. Germline CDR1 is SGHDT and CDR2 is YYEEEE. The CDR3 has 16 residues. The ends lost 4 bases at V and 5 bases at J; junction bases unmatched: 10. CDR3 sequence (DNA): TGTGCCAGCAGCCCGTTCGGACAGGGGGCCTGGGAGACCCAGTACTTC. This sequence encodes CASSPFGQGAWETQYF.

This clone has just a few counts. The chain links TRBV7-6 to TRBJ2-7; D perhaps matches TRBD1 (6 bases). In germline, CDR1 is SGHVS, CDR2 FNYEAQ. The CDR3 has 15 residues. V shed 1 base and J shed 0 bases, with 10 bases lying between them. CDR3 loop: CASSLEGQPSYEQYF. In DNA, the CDR3 is TGTGCCAGCAGCTTAGAAGGACAGCCCTCCTACGAGCAGTACTTC. The full variable domain, in which reference TRBV7-6 and TRBJ2-7 provide the parts outside the CDR3, is GAGVSQSPRYKVTKRGQDVALRCDPISGHVSLYWYRQALGQGPEFLTYFNYEAQQDKSGLPNDRFSAERPEGSISTLTIQRTEQRDSAMYRCASSLEGQPSYEQYFGPGTRLTVT.

The chain uses TRBV19 and TRBJ1-1, with 9 positions matching TRBD1. Unmatched junction bases numbered 3, after V lost 6 bases and J lost 4 bases. There are 13 residues in the CDR3. Germline CDR1 reads LNHDA; CDR2 reads SQIVND (reference sequence). In DNA form, the CDR3 reads TGTGCCAGTAGACCGGACAGGGGCACTGAAGCTTTCTTT. This gives the protein CASRPDRGTEAFF.

The CDR3 here is CAISESPSGRGRETQYF. CDR3 nucleotides: TGTGCCATCAGTGAGTCACCTAGCGGACGCGGGAGGGAGACCCAGTACTTC. The rearrangement uses TRBV10-3 and TRBJ2-5, with 8 bases identical to TRBD2. V lost 0 bases and J lost 5; bases outside the gene matches: 11. Per the germline V gene, CDR1 is ENHRY and CDR2 is SYGVKD. This CDR3 comprises 17 residues.

This clone has more than one count but fewer than ten. The chain carries TRBV27 and TRBJ1-2; no firm D call. CDR3 size: 14 residues. V shed 5 bases and J shed 1 base, with 11 bases lying between them. Germline CDR1 MNHEY, CDR2 SMNVEV (reference sequence). In nucleotides, the CDR3 is TGTGCCAGCAGTGCCTGGTTGGTTAACTATGGCTACACCTTC. Its protein is CASSAWLVNYGYTF.

The chain is built from TRBV6-4 and TRBJ2-2; the D gene is possibly TRBD2 (6 bases). Germline V gene lookup returns CDR1 MRHNA and CDR2 SNTAGT. CDR3 length equals 14 residues. Trimming shortened V by 0 bases and J by 4 bases, and 6 bases separated the two germline ends. The CDR3 spells CASSDSTSTGELFF. DNA of the CDR3: TGTGCCAGCAGTGACTCGACTAGCACCGGGGAGCTGTTTTTT.

V gene TRBV20-1 combines with J gene TRBJ1-2, with 8 bases identical to TRBD1. Germline assignment: CDR1 DFQATT and CDR2 SNEGSKA (reference sequence). The CDR3 loop spans 11 amino acids. Germline trimming cut 7 bases from V and 6 bases from J; bases unmatched to any gene: 4. CDR3 sequence: CSGRQGNGYTF. DNA of the CDR3: TGCAGTGGCCGACAGGGGAATGGCTACACCTTC.

The V gene is TRBV5-5, the J gene TRBJ1-4, with 8 bases matching TRBD1. The germline gives CDR1 SGHKS, CDR2 YYEKEE (reference sequence). With V trimmed by 5 bases and J by 5 bases, 8 bases remained unmatched. The CDR3 spans 15 residues. In nucleotides, the CDR3 is TGTGCCAGCAGTTTTGCAGGGGGCGCAAATGAAAAACTGTTTTTT. This codes for CASSFAGGANEKLFF.

With respect to this clone: Other DNA sequences in this specimen translate into the identical CDR3. This chain links TRBV6-1 with TRBJ1-5; no clear D. The CDR3 is 15 amino acids. The germline V and J ends were trimmed by 1 base and 2 bases, with 9 bases remaining between them. Germline CDR1 and CDR2: MNHNS and SASEGT. CDR3 DNA: TGTGCCAGCAGTGAAGGGACTGGGGGCAATCAGCCCCAGCATTTT. The encoded protein is CASSEGTGGNQPQHF.

The chain carries TRBV7-2 and TRBJ2-3; 7 bases map to TRBD2. The CDR3 has 16 residues. Germline CDR1 is SGHTA and CDR2 is FQGNSA. Unmatched junction bases numbered 15, after V lost 1 base and J lost 11 bases. The CDR3: CASSLGLASGAEKQYF. In DNA, the CDR3 is TGTGCCAGCAGCTTAGGACTAGCCTCCGGTGCTGAGAAGCAGTATTTT.

Regarding this clone: Other DNA sequences of this sample code for an identical CDR3. CDR3 sequence (DNA): TGTGCCAGCAGTTTTTGGTCCCAGGGAAGGAGGACTAACACTGAAGCTTTCTTT. Translated, it gives CASSFWSQGRRTNTEAFF. The chain links TRBV28 to TRBJ1-1; tentative D call: TRBD1 (5 bases). The V and J ends lost 3 bases and 2 bases respectively, with 22 bases between them. Germline lookup yields CDR1 MDHEN and CDR2 SYDVKM. The CDR3 spans 18 residues.

The rearrangement joins TRBV9 to TRBJ2-7; 7 nucleotides agree with TRBD1. The CDR3 loop spans 17 amino acids. Germline V gene lookup returns CDR1 SGDLS and CDR2 YYNGEE. J was trimmed by 2 bases and V by 0 bases; bases with no gene match: 11. The CDR3 loop is CASSVGVEGAHPYEQYF. CDR3 sequence (DNA): TGTGCCAGCAGCGTAGGAGTCGAGGGGGCGCACCCCTACGAGCAGTACTTC.

This chain uses TRBV28 with TRBJ2-5; no clear D. Germline-derived CDR1 and CDR2 are MDHEN and SYDVKM. V was shortened by 2 bases and J by 5 bases, with 24 bases between the two germline ends. The CDR3 sequence is 18 residues long. Written as DNA, the CDR3 is TGTGCCAGCAGTTTAAGTTTGGGCCTGGGAAGTTTGTCGGAGACCCAGTACTTC. Its translation: CASSLSLGLGSLSETQYF.

J is TRBJ1-5 and V is TRBV19; D gene uncertain. The V gene's germline CDR1 is LNHDA and CDR2 SQIVND (reference sequence). V shed 1 base and J shed 7 bases, with 8 bases lying between them. This CDR3 has 13 residues. CDR3 coding DNA: TGTGCCAGTAGTATAGCGAGTCGGCAGCCCCAGCATTTT. Amino acid sequence: CASSIASRQPQHF. The variable domain in full, with the rest retrieved from reference TRBV19 and TRBJ1-5, is DGGITQSPKYLFRKEGQNVTLSCEQNLNHDAMYWYRQDPGQGLRLIYYSQIVNDFQKGDIAEGYSVSREKKESFPLTVTSAQKNPTAFYLCASSIASRQPQHFGDGTRLSIL.

This clone was picked up one time. This chain uses TRBV3-1 (or the pseudogene TRBV3-2) with TRBJ1-5; tentative D call: TRBD1 (6 bases). The CDR3 length is 14 residues. Deletions cut 2 bases from V and 4 bases from J, with 9 bases between. Germline CDR1 and CDR2: LGHDT and YNNKEL (reference sequence). The CDR3 reads CASSQRGGNQPQHF. The CDR3, as DNA: TGTGCCAGCAGCCAAAGGGGGGGAAATCAGCCCCAGCATTTT.

This clone was observed a few times. J is TRBJ2-3 and V is TRBV5-1; 8 bases are shared with TRBD2. The germline V gene encodes CDR1 SGHRS and CDR2 YFSETQ. V gave up 4 bases and J gave up 2 bases; unmatched junction bases: 9. CDR3 length: 16 amino acids. CDR3: CASSPRARGATDTQYF. CDR3 sequence (DNA): TGCGCCAGCAGCCCAAGGGCGCGGGGGGCCACAGATACGCAGTATTTT.

This chain uses TRBV5-1 with TRBJ2-7, with D uncertain. Germline CDR1 and CDR2: SGHRS and YFSETQ. CDR3 length: 13 amino acids. The V end lost 3 bases, the J end lost 7 bases, and 14 bases lay between the germline ends. The CDR3 nucleotides are TGCGCCAGCAGCTCCGAAGTGACACGAGAGCAGTACTTC. Its translation: CASSSEVTREQYF.

V gene TRBV7-6 combines with J gene TRBJ1-5, with TRBD1 matching over 7 bases. The CDR3 has 15 residues. Losses at the gene ends were 1 base for V and 7 bases for J; bases not matched to a gene: 7. Germline assignment: CDR1 SGHVS and CDR2 FNYEAQ. As DNA, the CDR3 is TGTGCCAGCAGCTTAGATCATACAGGGGACCAGCCCCAGCATTTT. Protein sequence: CASSLDHTGDQPQHF.

The J gene is TRBJ2-1, the V gene TRBV4-2; 7 nucleotides align to TRBD2. The CDR3 is made up of 16 amino acids. J was trimmed by 3 bases and V by 4 bases; bases with no gene match: 9. Germline V gene sequence: CDR1 LGHNA, CDR2 YNFKEQ. CDR3 loop: CASSLHRDYLYNEQFF. The CDR3 coding sequence is TGTGCCAGCAGCCTCCACCGGGACTACCTCTACAATGAGCAGTTCTTC.

V usage is TRBV9 and J usage is TRBJ2-1, with 12 nucleotides matching TRBD2. Per the germline V gene, CDR1 is SGDLS and CDR2 is YYNGEE. This CDR3 is built from 15 residues. V gave up 6 bases and J gave up 8 bases; unmatched junction bases: 9. The CDR3 sequence: CASTPSGRALDEQFF. In DNA form, the CDR3 reads TGTGCCAGCACGCCTAGCGGGAGGGCCTTGGATGAGCAGTTCTTC.

The rearrangement uses TRBV7-3 and TRBJ2-1, with 10 bases fitting TRBD2. The CDR3 spans 19 residues. CDR1 is SGHTA, CDR2 FQGTGA, per germline. The ends lost 1 base at V and 8 bases at J; junction bases unmatched: 17. CDR3 nucleotides: TGTGCCAGCAGCTTAATGGAGAGGGGAGCGGGAGGGCCTTTCCATGAGCAGTTCTTC. This codes for CASSLMERGAGGPFHEQFF.

This chain uses TRBV19 with TRBJ1-5; 9 bases map to TRBD1. Per germline, CDR1 LNHDA and CDR2 SQIVND (reference sequence). V lost 8 bases, J lost 3 bases, and 8 bases stayed unmatched. The length of the CDR3 is 15 residues. This CDR3 reads CASYSGQGPNQPQHF. CDR3 bases: TGTGCCAGTTATTCGGGACAGGGACCCAATCAGCCCCAGCATTTT.

The chain couples TRBV11-2 to TRBJ2-4, with a possible D match to TRBD2 (6 bases). Between the trimmed V and J ends, which lost 4 bases and 1 base, there was a span of 11 bases. Looked up from germline, CDR1 is SGHAT and CDR2 is FQNNGV. The CDR3 is 15 amino acids. CDR3: CASSSPRGAKNIQYF. The CDR3 region has the DNA TGTGCCAGCAGCTCTCCTCGGGGGGCCAAAAACATTCAGTACTTC.

This sequence joins TRBV10-3 and TRBJ1-2; a weak D match, TRBD1 (5 bases). V was clipped by 4 bases and J by 7 bases, with 13 bases between them. From germline, CDR1 is ENHRY and CDR2 SYGVKD. The CDR3 consists of 13 residues. The CDR3 region is CAISGRDGGGYTF. For the CDR3, the DNA is TGTGCCATCAGTGGACGGGACGGTGGTGGCTACACCTTC.